The 32 T cell receptor beta chains below all came from one sample that was sequenced in a study of molecular identifiers for immune sequencing clone quantification. TCRdb re-derived calls from the PCR reads in MiXCR, one entry per CDR3 protein. The sample lists over 600,000 distinct CDR3 sequences, about 20% occurring once. The sequenced sample consisted of naive CD8+ T cells from blood, with Jurkat cell RNA spiked in. The subset: FACS-sorted CD8+CD4-CCR7+CD45RA+ naive T cells. These receptors were obtained from a human donor in good health. Some libraries in this study had Jurkat cell RNA spiked in.

This clonotype showed up many times. This sequence joins TRBV12-3 or TRBV12-4 and TRBJ2-5; 7 bases match TRBD1. The CDR3 has 16 amino acids. Germline trimming cut 3 bases from V and 1 base from J; bases unmatched to any gene: 8. CDR3 sequence: CASSLAGTVAQETQYF. CDR3 coding DNA: TGTGCCAGCAGTTTGGCCGGGACAGTAGCCCAAGAGACCCAGTACTTC.

This clonotype has ten or more counts. This rearrangement joins TRBV5-6 to TRBJ1-2; D perhaps matches TRBD1 (5 bases). In germline, CDR1 is SGHDT, CDR2 YYEEEE. The CDR3 spans 13 residues. Trimming stripped 2 bases from V and 2 bases from J, with 7 bases between. The CDR3 bases are TGTGCCAGCAGCTTTAGGGGAAACTATGGCTACACCTTC. Translated, it gives CASSFRGNYGYTF.

This clonotype was observed many times. The rearrangement uses TRBV12-3 or TRBV12-4 and TRBJ2-5; a possible D gene is TRBD1 (6 bases). Trimming pared 2 bases from V and 2 bases from J, leaving 12 bases between. This CDR3 spans 15 amino acids. In DNA, the CDR3 is TGTGCCAGCAGTTTATACGGACAGCCTCAAGAGACCCAGTACTTC. This translates into CASSLYGQPQETQYF.

The V gene is TRBV19, the J gene TRBJ2-1; D not resolved. This CDR3 is built from 15 residues. Per the germline V gene, CDR1 is LNHDA and CDR2 is SQIVND (reference sequence). V was pared by 5 bases and J by 0 bases, with 11 bases between. CDR3 loop: CASSPGMSSYNEQFF. The CDR3 DNA reads as TGTGCCAGTAGTCCAGGTATGAGCTCCTACAATGAGCAGTTCTTC.

This sequence joins TRBV7-2 and TRBJ2-7; 8 bases line up with TRBD1. The CDR3 is made up of 15 amino acids. The junction had 13 bases not matched to a gene; V was cut back by 5 bases and J by 7 bases. The V gene's germline CDR1 is SGHTA and CDR2 FQGNSA. The CDR3 loop is CASSGMGQASWEQYF. CDR3 bases: TGTGCCAGCAGCGGGATGGGACAGGCCTCCTGGGAGCAGTACTTC. The whole variable domain, remainder taken from reference TRBV7-2 and TRBJ2-7, is GAGVSQSPSNKVTEKGKDVELRCDPISGHTALYWYRQSLGQGLEFLIYFQGNSAPDKSGLPSDRFSAERTGGSVSTLTIQRTQQEDSAVYLCASSGMGQASWEQYFGPGTRLTVT.

The chain employs TRBV27 and TRBJ2-1; 7 nucleotides align to TRBD2. Trimming took 2 bases from V and 4 from J; bases not matched to a gene: 5. CDR1 is MNHEY and CDR2 is SMNVEV in the germline V gene (reference sequence). The CDR3 loop spans 15 amino acids. Here the CDR3 reads CASSLGGSRYNEQFF. DNA of the CDR3: TGTGCCAGCAGTTTAGGCGGGAGCAGGTACAATGAGCAGTTCTTC.

Note on this clonotype: This may come from a read error, since a much larger clone is one base off. V usage is TRBV4-3 and J usage is TRBJ2-7; no clear D gene. The CDR3 contains 14 residues. Germline assignment: CDR1 LGHNA and CDR2 YSLEER. CDR3 bases: TGCGCCAGCAGCCAAGACTCAGGATCCTACGGGCAGTACTTC. Residues: CASSQDSGSYGQYF.

The chain is built from TRBV6-5 and TRBJ2-1, with D unresolved. Trimming took 1 base from V and 7 from J, leaving 14 bases between them. The CDR3 totals 15 residues. Germline V gene lookup returns CDR1 MNHEY and CDR2 SVGAGI. The CDR3 bases are TGTGCCAGCAGTTACTTTTCCCAAGCCGGGAATGAGCAGTTCTTC. Its translation: CASSYFSQAGNEQFF.

A word on this clonotype: This is likely a read error, given that the CDR3 carries no conserved phenylalanine or tryptophan at its end. This chain uses TRBV7-9 with TRBJ2-1, with D tentatively TRBD1 (5 bases). Germline values: CDR1 SEHNR, CDR2 FQNEAQ (reference sequence). This CDR3 comprises 14 residues. V gave up 1 base and J gave up 7 bases, with 11 bases separating them. CDR3 region: CASSLVARGNEQFL. The CDR3 DNA reads as TGTGCCAGCAGCTTAGTGGCTAGGGGAAATGAGCAGTTCCTC.

This clonotype was recorded a few times. This chain links TRBV6-5 with TRBJ2-5; D may be TRBD2 (6 bases). The CDR3 contains 13 residues. CDR1 is MNHEY and CDR2 is SVGAGI in the germline V gene. Trimming took 0 bases from V and 5 from J, leaving 7 bases between them. The CDR3 loop reads CASSYSSGETQYF. As DNA, the CDR3 is TGTGCCAGCAGTTACTCGAGCGGGGAGACCCAGTACTTC.

This clonotype was observed a few times. The chain uses TRBV12-3 or TRBV12-4 and TRBJ2-2; D ambiguous. The CDR3 runs 13 residues. Trimming took 5 bases from V and 0 from J, leaving 4 bases between them. CDR3 protein: CASSTPNTGELFF. CDR3 nucleotide sequence: TGTGCCAGCAGTACCCCGAACACCGGGGAGCTGTTTTTT.

The chain is built from TRBV12-3 or TRBV12-4 and TRBJ2-6; D gene ambiguous. The CDR3 is made up of 15 amino acids. V dropped 3 bases and J dropped 0 bases, with 6 bases sitting between them. CDR3 loop: CASSFGHSGANVLTF. The CDR3 bases are TGTGCCAGCAGTTTCGGGCACTCTGGGGCCAACGTCCTGACTTTC.

A few counts support this clonotype. The chain is built from TRBV18 and TRBJ2-7; the D call may be TRBD1 or TRBD2 (6 bases each). Trimming cost V 3 bases and J 3 bases, with 15 bases left between them. This CDR3 contains 15 residues. CDR1 and CDR2 (germline): KGHSH, LQKENI. CDR3 sequence: CASSPQDGGYYEQYF. CDR3 in DNA: TGTGCCAGCTCACCGCAAGACGGGGGCTACTACGAGCAGTACTTC.

This clonotype was observed at least ten times. The chain carries TRBV6-5 and TRBJ1-1; D possibly corresponds to TRBD1 (5 bases). Germline assignment: CDR1 MNHEY and CDR2 SVGAGI. The CDR3 has 13 residues. V was shortened by 10 bases and J by 1 base, with 13 bases between the two germline ends. CDR3 bases: TGTGCCACTGGGGGGGATTGGAACACTGAAGCTTTCTTT. Protein product: CATGGDWNTEAFF.

This clonotype has ten or more counts. A junction boundary mismatches the germline segment, possibly from a read error. This rearrangement joins TRBV5-1 to TRBJ2-3, with D hard to call. Looked up from germline, CDR1 is SGHRS and CDR2 is YFSETQ. This CDR3 is 15 amino acids long. The CDR3 region has the DNA TGTGCCAGCAGCTTAGGAGCAACTAGCACAGATACGCAGTATTTT. Its translation: CASSLGATSTDTQYF.

This clonotype was observed many times. The chain links TRBV30 to TRBJ2-1; 12 bases match TRBD2. The junction had 3 bases not matched to a gene; V was cut back by 2 bases and J by 4 bases. In germline, CDR1 is GTSNPN, CDR2 SVGIG (reference sequence). This CDR3 region has 15 residues. The CDR3 DNA follows: TGTGCCTGGAGTTTAACTAGCGGGGGGTACAATGAGCAGTTCTTC. Translating gives CAWSLTSGGYNEQFF.

This clonotype was seen many times. The chain recombines TRBV4-3 with TRBJ2-2, with TRBD2 matching 10 bases. The CDR3 totals 16 residues. Germline V gene data show CDR1 as LGHNA and CDR2 as YSLEER. V lost 4 bases to trimming and J lost 4 bases; unmatched junction nucleotides: 6. In DNA form, the CDR3 reads TGCGCCAGCAGCCGCCGACTAGCGGGTGGCACCGGGGAGCTGTTTTTT. It encodes CASSRRLAGGTGELFF.

This clonotype has at least ten counts. The chain joins TRBV5-4 to TRBJ2-7, with D perhaps matching TRBD2 (6 bases). This CDR3 is 13 amino acids long. V lost 0 bases to trimming and J lost 9 bases, with 13 bases between them. Germline CDR1 is SGHNT and CDR2 is YYREEE (reference sequence). Here the CDR3 DNA reads TGTGCCAGCAGCTTGGACGGGGGAGTCAGGCAGTACTTC. The encoded protein is CASSLDGGVRQYF.

With regard to this clonotype: This may stem from a read error, because a much larger clone lies one nucleotide away. This is likely a read error, given that the CDR3 carries no conserved phenylalanine or tryptophan at its end. This chain links TRBV3-1 with TRBJ2-7, with D tentatively TRBD1 (6 bases). With 2 bases removed from V and 3 bases from J, the gap between germline ends came to 11 bases. The CDR3 has 14 amino acids. Looked up from germline, CDR1 is LGHDT and CDR2 is YNNKEL (reference sequence). CDR3 region: CASSQRSRGYEQYL. The CDR3 coding sequence is TGTGCCAGCAGCCAAAGGAGCAGGGGCTACGAGCAGTACCTC.

Note on this clonotype: The junction does not match germline at one end; this may be a read error. V is TRBV9 and J is TRBJ2-2, with TRBD2 as a possible D gene (7 bases). The germline V gene encodes CDR1 SGDLS and CDR2 YYNGEE. The CDR3 totals 16 residues. In nucleotides, the CDR3 is TGTGCCAGCAGCGTAGACGGAGTAGGAATCACCGGGGGGCTGTCTTTT. Protein: CASSVDGVGITGGLSF.

V gene TRBV6-2 or TRBV6-3 combines with J gene TRBJ1-5; D unclear. This CDR3 has 14 residues. Germline CDR1 reads MNHEY; CDR2 reads SVGEGT. V was trimmed by 0 bases and J by 4 bases, leaving 7 bases between them. The CDR3 is CASSYSNGNQPQHF. Written as DNA, the CDR3 is TGTGCCAGCAGTTACTCGAACGGGAATCAGCCCCAGCATTTT.

There are a few counts of this clonotype. This chain connects TRBV5-4 to TRBJ2-5, with D perhaps matching TRBD2 (7 bases). This CDR3 is 16 amino acids long. Germline CDR1 is SGHNT and CDR2 is YYREEE (reference sequence). V was trimmed by 4 bases and J by 5 bases, leaving 21 bases between them. The CDR3 protein is CASSPRGAGEVETQYF. CDR3 DNA sequence: TGTGCCAGCAGCCCCCGGGGGGCGGGAGAAGTCGAGACCCAGTACTTC. The variable domain in full, with the rest retrieved from reference TRBV5-4 and TRBJ2-5, is ETGVTQSPTHLIKTRGQQVTLRCSSQSGHNTVSWYQQALGQGPQFIFQYYREEENGRGNFPPRFSGLQFPNYSSELNVNALELDDSALYLCASSPRGAGEVETQYFGPGTRLLVL.

This clonotype was seen ten or more times. The genes are TRBV3-1 and TRBJ2-7; D remains ambiguous. The CDR3 spans 13 residues. Germline V gene lookup returns CDR1 LGHDT and CDR2 YNNKEL (reference sequence). The V end lost 0 bases, the J end lost 1 base, and 4 bases lay between the germline ends. The CDR3 loop reads CASSQDPSYEQYF. CDR3 nucleotide sequence: TGTGCCAGCAGCCAAGACCCGTCCTACGAGCAGTACTTC.

The CDR3 here is CASSLELGASYEQYF. For the CDR3, the DNA is TGTGCCAGCAGCTTAGAGCTTGGGGCCTCCTACGAGCAGTACTTC. The chain combines TRBV7-2 with TRBJ2-7, with a weak D call TRBD1 (5 bases). From germline, CDR1 is SGHTA and CDR2 FQGNSA. V lost 1 base to trimming and J lost 0 bases, with 10 bases between them. This CDR3 has 15 residues.

With respect to this clonotype: This may arise from a read error, as a much more abundant clone is one base away. Here the CDR3 DNA reads TGTGCCAGCAGCTTAGGGGGGGCGGCTAGCACAGATGCGCAGTATTTT. Its protein product is CASSLGGAASTDAQYF. V usage is TRBV7-8 and J usage is TRBJ2-3; D may be TRBD1 or TRBD2 (6 bases each). The CDR3 extends over 16 amino acids. CDR1 is SGHVS, CDR2 FQNEAQ, per germline.

This clonotype has more than one count but fewer than ten. V gene TRBV7-8 combines with J gene TRBJ2-7, with 11 bases identical to TRBD1. V gave up 8 bases and J gave up 5 bases; unmatched junction bases: 20. The CDR3 is made up of 18 amino acids. From germline, CDR1 is SGHVS and CDR2 FQNEAQ. CDR3 loop: CASDRIEPGTGGKDEQYF. The CDR3, as DNA: TGTGCCAGCGATCGAATAGAACCGGGGACAGGGGGTAAGGACGAGCAGTACTTC.

The V and J genes are TRBV6-2 or TRBV6-3 and TRBJ2-1; D gene unclear. The germline CDR1 and CDR2 sequences are MNHEY and SVGEGT. This CDR3 has 14 residues. Trimming took 11 bases from V and 4 from J, leaving 18 bases between them. CDR3 sequence: CAGSLGLSYNEQFF. In DNA form, the CDR3 reads TGTGCCGGATCCCTCGGTTTGAGTTACAATGAGCAGTTCTTC.

This clonotype occurred once. A much larger clone differs from this one at a single base, so this may be a read error. CDR3 sequence: CASGRGQLNQPQHF. The CDR3 DNA reads TGTGCCAGCGGTCGTGGACAGCTCAATCAGCCCCAGCATTTT. The chain joins TRBV6-5 to TRBJ1-5; tentatively, D is TRBD1 (6 bases). This CDR3 has 14 residues. Germline values: CDR1 MNHEY, CDR2 SVGAGI. The V and J ends lost 8 bases and 3 bases respectively, with 14 bases between them.

Comment on this clonotype: Its ends do not fully match the called genes, so a read error is possible. The chain links TRBV7-2 to TRBJ2-1, with TRBD2 matching over 7 bases. There are 16 residues in the CDR3. Germline CDR1 and CDR2: SGHTA and FQGNSA. The CDR3 here is CASSSGPLAVAYERFF. Written as DNA, the CDR3 is TGTGCCAGCAGCTCCGGCCCCCTAGCGGTCGCCTACGAGCGGTTCTTC.

The chain recombines TRBV6-6 with TRBJ2-5; 7 nucleotides match TRBD1. This CDR3 contains 14 residues. CDR1 is MNHNY and CDR2 is SVGAGI in the germline V gene (reference sequence). The ends lost 4 bases at V and 4 bases at J; junction bases unmatched: 6. The CDR3: CASSSTGLLETQYF. CDR3 sequence (DNA): TGTGCCAGCAGTTCGACAGGGCTCCTAGAGACCCAGTACTTC.

For this clonotype: A much bigger clone sits one base away, suggesting this may be a read error. The V and J genes are TRBV4-1 and TRBJ1-5; D is possibly TRBD1 (5 bases). CDR3 size: 14 residues. Germline lookup yields CDR1 MGHRA and CDR2 YSYEKL. For the CDR3, the DNA is TGCGCCAACAGCCAAGATAGGGGCCTGGGGCCCCAGCATTTT. Protein product: CANSQDRGLGPQHF.

A word on this clonotype: It may be a read error: a sequence one base away is much more abundant. The chain couples TRBV30 to TRBJ1-5; D is unresolved. The CDR3 extends over 19 amino acids. Deletions cut 0 bases from V and 5 bases from J, with 26 bases between. Germline V gene sequence: CDR1 GTSNPN, CDR2 SVGIG (reference sequence). CDR3 sequence reads: CAWSVLTRRVLEGDQPQHF. CDR3 nucleotides: TGTGCCTGGAGTGTGTTAACAAGGCGAGTATTGGAGGGCGATCAGCCCCAGCATTTT. The full variable domain, its missing parts supplied by reference TRBV30 and TRBJ1-5, is SQTIHQWPATLVQPVGSPLSLECTVEGTSNPNLYWYRQAAGRGLQLLFYSVGIGQISSEVPQNLSASRPQDRQFILSSKKLLLSDSGFYLCAWSVLTRRVLEGDQPQHFGDGTRLSIL.